This TCR beta chain stems from a study of blood T cell repertoires in COVID-19. Study as a whole: COVID-19 samples, acute and convalescent, were from the United States, Italy and Spain. In each case, the material was cDNA or gDNA derived from T cells, B-cell-depleted T cells, or PBMCs.

How the authors handled the data: Estimated nucleated cell counts came from reference gene primer amplification. TCRdb's table, derived via immunoSEQ multiplex PCR, lists solely in-frame clones and lacks some. D and trimming were read from the DNA, whereas the V and J calls and clone size are those reported in that table. This sample carries about 240,000 clones, about 80% of them seen once, and the ten largest clones take approximately 10%. Germline CDR1 and CDR2: LNHDA and SQIVND (reference sequence). V was cut by 2 bases and J by 0 bases, with 11 bases left in between. The length of the CDR3 is 16 residues.

The chain combines TRBV19 with TRBJ1-3, with D unclear. Material for sequencing was peripheral blood. This TCR was recovered from a woman of 80 years or more with acute or convalescent COVID-19. CDR3 region: CASSISPGLSGNTIYF. For the CDR3, the DNA is TGTGCCAGTAGTATATCTCCAGGCCTCTCTGGAAACACCATATATTTT.